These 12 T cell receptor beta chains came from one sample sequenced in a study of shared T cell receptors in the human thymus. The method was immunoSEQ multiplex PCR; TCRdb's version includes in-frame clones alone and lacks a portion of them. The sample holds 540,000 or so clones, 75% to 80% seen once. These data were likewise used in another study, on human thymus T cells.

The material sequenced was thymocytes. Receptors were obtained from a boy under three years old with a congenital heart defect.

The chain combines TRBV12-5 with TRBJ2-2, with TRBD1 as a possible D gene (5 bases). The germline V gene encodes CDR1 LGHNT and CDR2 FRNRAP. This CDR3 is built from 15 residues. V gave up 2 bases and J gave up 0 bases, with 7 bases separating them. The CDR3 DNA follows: TGTGCTAGTGGTTTGCGACAGACGAACACCGGGGAGCTGTTTTTT. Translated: CASGLRQTNTGELFF.

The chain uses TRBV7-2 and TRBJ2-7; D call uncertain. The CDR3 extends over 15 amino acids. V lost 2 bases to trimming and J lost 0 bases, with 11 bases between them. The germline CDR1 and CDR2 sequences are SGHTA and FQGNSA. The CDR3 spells CASSLLRESSYEQYF. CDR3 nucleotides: TGTGCCAGCAGCTTATTACGAGAAAGCTCCTACGAGCAGTACTTC. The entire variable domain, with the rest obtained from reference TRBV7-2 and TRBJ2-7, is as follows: GAGVSQSPSNKVTEKGKDVELRCDPISGHTALYWYRQSLGQGLEFLIYFQGNSAPDKSGLPSDRFSAERTGGSVSTLTIQRTQQEDSAVYLCASSLLRESSYEQYFGPGTRLTVT.

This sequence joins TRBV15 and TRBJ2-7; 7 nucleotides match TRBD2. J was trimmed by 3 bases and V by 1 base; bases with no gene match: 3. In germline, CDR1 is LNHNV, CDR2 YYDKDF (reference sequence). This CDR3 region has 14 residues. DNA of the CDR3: TGTGCCACCAGCAGAGCTGGGGGGGGCTACGAGCAGTACTTC. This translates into CATSRAGGGYEQYF.

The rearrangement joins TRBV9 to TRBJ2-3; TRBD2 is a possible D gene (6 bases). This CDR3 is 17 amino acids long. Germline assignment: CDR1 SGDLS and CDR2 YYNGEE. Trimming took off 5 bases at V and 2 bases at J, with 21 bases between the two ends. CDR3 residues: CASSGLRPAGNTDTQYF. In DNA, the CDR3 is TGTGCCAGCAGTGGCCTTCGTCCAGCGGGCAACACAGATACGCAGTATTTT.

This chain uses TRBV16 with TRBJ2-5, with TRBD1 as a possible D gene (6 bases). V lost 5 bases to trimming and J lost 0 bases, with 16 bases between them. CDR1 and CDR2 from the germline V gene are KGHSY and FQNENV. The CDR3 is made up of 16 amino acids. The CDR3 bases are TGTGCCAGCAGCGCACTCCGGGACACGTACCAAGAGACCCAGTACTTC. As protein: CASSALRDTYQETQYF.

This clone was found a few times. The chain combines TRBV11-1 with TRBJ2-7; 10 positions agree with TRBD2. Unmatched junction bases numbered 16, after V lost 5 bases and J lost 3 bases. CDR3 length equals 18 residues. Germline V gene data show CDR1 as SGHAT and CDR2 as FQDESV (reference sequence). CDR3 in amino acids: CASSDQAGGNPRHYEQYF. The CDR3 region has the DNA TGTGCCAGCAGCGACCAAGCGGGAGGGAATCCCAGGCACTACGAGCAGTACTTC.

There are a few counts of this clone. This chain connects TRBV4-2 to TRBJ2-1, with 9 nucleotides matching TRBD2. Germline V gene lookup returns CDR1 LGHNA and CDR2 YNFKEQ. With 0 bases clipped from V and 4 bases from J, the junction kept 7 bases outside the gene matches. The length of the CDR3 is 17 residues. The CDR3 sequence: CASSQDSGTSLYNEQFF. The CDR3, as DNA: TGTGCCAGCAGCCAAGATAGCGGGACTAGCCTTTACAATGAGCAGTTCTTC.

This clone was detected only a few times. The CDR3 sequence is CASGLGTSGGENEQFF. As DNA, the CDR3 is TGTGCTAGTGGTTTGGGGACTAGCGGGGGAGAGAATGAGCAGTTCTTC. V usage is TRBV12-5 and J usage is TRBJ2-1, with 13 bases lining up with TRBD2. This CDR3 contains 16 residues. Unmatched junction bases numbered 4, after V lost 1 base and J lost 7 bases. Germline values: CDR1 LGHNT, CDR2 FRNRAP. The variable domain in full, with the rest retrieved from reference TRBV12-5 and TRBJ2-1, is DARVTQTPRHKVTEMGQEVTMRCQPILGHNTVFWYRQTMMQGLELLAYFRNRAPLDDSGMPKDRFSAEMPDATLATLKIQPSEPRDSAVYFCASGLGTSGGENEQFFGPGTRLTVL.

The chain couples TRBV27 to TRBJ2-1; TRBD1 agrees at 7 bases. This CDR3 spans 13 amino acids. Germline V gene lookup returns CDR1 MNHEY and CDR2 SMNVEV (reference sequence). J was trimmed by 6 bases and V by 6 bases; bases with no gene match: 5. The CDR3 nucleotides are TGTGCCAGCAGAAGGGACAGTACCAATGAGCAGTTCTTC. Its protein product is CASRRDSTNEQFF.

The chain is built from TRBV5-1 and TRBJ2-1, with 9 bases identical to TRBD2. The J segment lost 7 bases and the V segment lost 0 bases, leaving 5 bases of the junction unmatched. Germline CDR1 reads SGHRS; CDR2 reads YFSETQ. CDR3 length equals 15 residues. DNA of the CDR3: TGCGCCAGCAGCTTGGCACTAGCGGGCCTAAATGAGCAGTTCTTC. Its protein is CASSLALAGLNEQFF.

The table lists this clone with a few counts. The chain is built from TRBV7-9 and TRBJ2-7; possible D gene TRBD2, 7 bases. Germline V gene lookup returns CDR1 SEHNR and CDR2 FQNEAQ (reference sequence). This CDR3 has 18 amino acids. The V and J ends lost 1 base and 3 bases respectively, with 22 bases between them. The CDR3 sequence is CASSLEAGAAGKYYEQYF. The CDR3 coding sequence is TGTGCCAGCAGCTTAGAGGCGGGGGCGGCGGGAAAATACTACGAGCAGTACTTC.

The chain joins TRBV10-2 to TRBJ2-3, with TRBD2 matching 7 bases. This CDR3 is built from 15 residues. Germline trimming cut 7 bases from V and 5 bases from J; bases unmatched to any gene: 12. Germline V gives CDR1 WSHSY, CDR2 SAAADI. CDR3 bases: TGCGCCAGCACACCGGGCGGGGAGGGTGGAGATACGCAGTATTTT. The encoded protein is CASTPGGEGGDTQYF.